This T cell receptor beta chain stems from a study of OX40 agonist ivuxolimab in advanced cancers. Turning to the study itself: Patients were treated with intravenous ivuxolimab, dosed at 0.01 to 10 mg/kg and infused every 2 weeks.

The CDR3 extends over 16 amino acids. Germline V lookup: CDR1 MNHGY, CDR2 SVAAGI. Trimming removed 5 bases from V and 3 bases from J; junction bases left unmatched: 11. Notes on the study in general: Some of the lowest clonal expansion was seen in partial responders at 0.1-3.0 mg/kg.

As regards this clone: The target antigen is unknown. It may be a read error: a sequence one base away is much more abundant.

Some clones are missing from TCRdb's copy, which holds only in-frame ones; the method was immunoSEQ multiplex PCR. The repertoire has about 19,000 clones, 83% of them found once; the top ten carry about 20%. This specimen was CD4+ or CD8+ T cells sorted from blood, taken in a trial of the OX40 agonist ivuxolimab. The receptor was derived from an adult with an advanced solid tumor such as melanoma, head and neck, liver or kidney cancer. This chain joins TRBV6-9 and TRBJ2-5; TRBD2 matches 8 bases. The CDR3 region has the DNA TGTGCCAGCAGTGAAGTGGCGGGGCGGGGGGAAGAGACCCAGTACTTC. Residues: CASSEVAGRGEETQYF.